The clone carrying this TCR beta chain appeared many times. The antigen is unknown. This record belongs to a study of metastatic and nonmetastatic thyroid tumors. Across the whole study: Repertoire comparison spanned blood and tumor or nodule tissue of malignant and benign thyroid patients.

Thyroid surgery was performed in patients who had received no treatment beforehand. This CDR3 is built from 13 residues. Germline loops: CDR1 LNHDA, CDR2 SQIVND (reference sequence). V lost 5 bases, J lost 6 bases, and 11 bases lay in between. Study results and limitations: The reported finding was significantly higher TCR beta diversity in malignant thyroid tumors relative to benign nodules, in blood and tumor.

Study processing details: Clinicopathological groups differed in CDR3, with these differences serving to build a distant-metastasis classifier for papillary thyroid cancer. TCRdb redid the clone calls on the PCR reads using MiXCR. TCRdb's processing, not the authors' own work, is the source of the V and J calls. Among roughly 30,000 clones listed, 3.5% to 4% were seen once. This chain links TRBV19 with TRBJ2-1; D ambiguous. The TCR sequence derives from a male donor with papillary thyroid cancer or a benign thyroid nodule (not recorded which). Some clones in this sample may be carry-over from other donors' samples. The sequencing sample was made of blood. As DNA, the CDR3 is TGTGCCAGTAGTGGGGTTCGAGGCAATGAGCAGTTCTTC. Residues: CASSGVRGNEQFF.